The 30 T cell receptor beta chains below come from one sample, sequenced in a study of T cell repertoires in cytomegalovirus infection. MiXCR, applied by TCRdb to the reads, yields one record per CDR3 protein. The sample consists of approximately 550,000 distinct CDR3 sequences, approximately 15% of them appearing once. Material for sequencing was CD8+ T cells from PBMCs. These receptors all come from a human donor in good health (CMV status not recorded). Some clones in this sample may be carry-over from other donors' samples.

Many counts were recorded for this clonotype. This chain links TRBV7-6 with TRBJ2-1; 10 positions match TRBD1. With 5 bases clipped from V and 5 bases from J, the junction kept 6 bases outside the gene matches. This CDR3 spans 15 amino acids. The germline V gene encodes CDR1 SGHVS and CDR2 FNYEAQ. The CDR3 DNA is TGTGCCAGCAGCACTAGACAGGGGGCGAACAATGAGCAGTTCTTC. Protein sequence: CASSTRQGANNEQFF.

This clonotype appeared many times. The chain links TRBV11-2 to TRBJ1-4; D is unresolved. The germline gives CDR1 SGHAT, CDR2 FQNNGV. V lost 1 base to trimming and J lost 5 bases, with 8 bases between them. The CDR3 length is 14 residues. In DNA form, the CDR3 reads TGTGCCAGCAGCTTAGGTTGGCGGAATGAAAAACTGTTTTTT. This translates into CASSLGWRNEKLFF.

This clonotype was detected only a few times. V is TRBV20-1 and J is TRBJ2-7; 8 bases agree with TRBD2. Germline V CDR1 and CDR2: DFQATT, SNEGSKA (reference sequence). Trimming took 3 bases from V and 3 from J; bases not matched to a gene: 4. CDR3 length: 13 amino acids. The CDR3 loop is CSASAAGDYEQYF. The CDR3 DNA sequence: TGCAGTGCTAGTGCAGCGGGGGACTACGAGCAGTACTTC.

In its sample, this clonotype was seen many times. The CDR3 DNA reads as TGTGCCAGCAGTGAAACGATCCGGGACAGGGGAATTTCGTACTTC. Its translation: CASSETIRDRGISYF. The J gene is TRBJ2-7, the V gene TRBV6-1, with 10 bases matching TRBD1. V was pared by 2 bases and J by 12 bases, with 13 bases of the junction left unmatched. The CDR3 contains 15 residues. CDR1 and CDR2 (germline): MNHNS, SASEGT.

The chain links TRBV24-1 to TRBJ2-2, with a possible D match to TRBD1 (6 bases). Germline CDR1 reads KGHDR; CDR2 reads SFDVKD. The CDR3 is 14 amino acids. Trimming removed 4 bases at V and 6 bases at J, with 11 bases between. The CDR3 reads CATSESTGPGELFF. CDR3 nucleotide sequence: TGTGCCACCAGTGAATCGACAGGTCCCGGGGAGCTGTTTTTT.

This clonotype occurred a few times. The chain is built from TRBV20-1 and TRBJ2-3; D gene unclear. CDR3 length: 14 amino acids. From germline, CDR1 is DFQATT and CDR2 SNEGSKA (reference sequence). Trimming took off 4 bases at V and 0 bases at J, with 11 bases between the two ends. The CDR3 sequence: CSATARDSTDTQYF. The CDR3 DNA reads as TGCAGTGCTACGGCTAGAGACAGCACAGATACGCAGTATTTT.

This clonotype has a count of ten or more. V gene TRBV12-3 or TRBV12-4 combines with J gene TRBJ2-2, with TRBD2 matching 7 bases. The CDR3 sequence is 16 residues long. V lost 3 bases, J lost 7 bases, and 11 bases stayed unmatched. The CDR3 here is CASSFPSGITSGELFF. Written as DNA, the CDR3 is TGTGCCAGCAGTTTTCCCAGCGGGATAACAAGCGGGGAGCTGTTTTTT.

The sample holds a few counts of this clonotype. The rearrangement uses TRBV20-1 and TRBJ1-4, with 8 bases aligning to TRBD1. CDR1 is DFQATT, CDR2 SNEGSKA, per germline (reference sequence). CDR3 length: 16 residues. The ends lost 1 base at V and 1 base at J; junction bases unmatched: 5. Here the CDR3 reads CSARVRGLRTNEKLFF. CDR3 nucleotides: TGCAGTGCTAGAGTCAGGGGGCTGAGAACTAATGAAAAACTGTTTTTT.

This clonotype was observed many times. The gene calls are TRBV12-3 or TRBV12-4 and TRBJ1-2; D is unclear. Trimming shortened V by 4 bases and J by 2 bases, and 8 bases separated the two germline ends. This CDR3 region has 13 residues. The CDR3 DNA is TGTGCCAGCAGTTCCTTTGAAAACTATGGCTACACCTTC. Encoded protein: CASSSFENYGYTF.

This chain links TRBV28 with TRBJ1-3; D may be TRBD1 (5 bases). Per the germline V gene, CDR1 is MDHEN and CDR2 is SYDVKM. V was shortened by 5 bases and J by 0 bases, with 14 bases between the two germline ends. This CDR3 comprises 16 residues. The CDR3 reads CASSPDMVRSGNTIYF. CDR3 DNA: TGTGCCAGCAGTCCGGACATGGTCCGCTCTGGAAACACCATATATTTT. Looking up the rest from reference TRBV28 and TRBJ1-3 gives the full variable domain: DVKVTQSSRYLVKRTGEKVFLECVQDMDHENMFWYRQDPGLGLRLIYFSYDVKMKEKGDIPEGYSVSREKKERFSLILESASTNQTSMYLCASSPDMVRSGNTIYFGEGSWLTVV.

This clonotype was observed a few times. J is TRBJ2-1 and V is TRBV2; TRBD1 matches at 9 bases. The germline V gene encodes CDR1 SNHLY and CDR2 FYNNEI. The ends lost 3 bases at V and 6 bases at J; junction bases unmatched: 6. This CDR3 is 15 amino acids long. The CDR3 spells CASSEWDRAPNEQFF. For the CDR3, the DNA is TGTGCCAGCAGTGAGTGGGACAGGGCCCCCAATGAGCAGTTCTTC.

The chain recombines TRBV27 with TRBJ2-7, with D tentatively TRBD1 (6 bases). Germline V lookup: CDR1 MNHEY, CDR2 SMNVEV (reference sequence). CDR3 length: 17 amino acids. The V and J ends lost 5 bases and 3 bases respectively, with 23 bases between them. The CDR3 DNA reads TGTGCCAGCAGTAGCCTACACACAGGGTTGGATCGCTACGAGCAGTACTTC. This sequence encodes CASSSLHTGLDRYEQYF.

The rearrangement links TRBV6-4 to TRBJ2-5; D unresolved. The V end lost 9 bases, the J end lost 0 bases, and 8 bases lay between the germline ends. Germline V gene lookup returns CDR1 MRHNA and CDR2 SNTAGT. This CDR3 is built from 12 residues. In nucleotides, the CDR3 is TGTGCCAGACCACACAACCAAGAGACCCAGTACTTC. It codes for CARPHNQETQYF.

The V and J genes are TRBV3-1 and TRBJ1-4; TRBD1 matches 9 bases. This CDR3 has 15 amino acids. The germline V gene has CDR1 LGHDT and CDR2 YNNKEL (reference sequence). V shed 4 bases and J 2 bases; nucleotides not matched to a gene: 2. The CDR3: CASSLGTGTNEKLFF. The CDR3 DNA reads TGTGCCAGCAGCCTCGGGACAGGGACTAATGAAAAACTGTTTTTT.

As concerns this clonotype: One base away lies a much larger clone, so this may be a sequencing read error. The rearrangement joins TRBV6-5 to TRBJ2-4; the D is unclear. CDR1 is MNHEY, CDR2 SVGAGI, per germline. This CDR3 has 15 amino acids. The CDR3: CARSYGQIAKNIQYF. The CDR3 DNA is TGTGCCCGCAGTTACGGGCAGATAGCCAAAAACATTCAGTACTTC.

The chain carries TRBV29-1 and TRBJ1-1; no definite D call. Trimming shortened V by 7 bases and J by 6 bases, and 12 bases separated the two germline ends. The germline CDR1 and CDR2 sequences are SQVTM and ANQGSEA. The CDR3 is 11 residues long. CDR3 loop: CSDRTRPEAFF. The CDR3 DNA reads as TGCAGCGACCGAACACGGCCTGAAGCTTTCTTT.

This clonotype was seen at least ten times. V and J are TRBV2 and TRBJ1-2, with 10 bases that match TRBD1. V trimming: 6 bases; J trimming: 5 bases; junction bases outside the gene matches: 6. Germline CDR1 SNHLY, CDR2 FYNNEI. The CDR3 sequence is 14 residues long. The CDR3 DNA reads TGTGCCAGCAGGGAGCCGGGACAGGGGTATGGCTACACCTTC. Its protein is CASREPGQGYGYTF.

V is TRBV9 and J is TRBJ2-7, with 7 bases matching TRBD2. CDR1 SGDLS and CDR2 YYNGEE come from the germline V gene. There are 15 residues in the CDR3. V was pared by 0 bases and J by 2 bases, with 5 bases of the junction left unmatched. The CDR3 here is CASSVASGTAYEQYF. The CDR3 nucleotides are TGTGCCAGCAGCGTAGCGAGCGGGACGGCCTACGAGCAGTACTTC.

This clonotype was detected only a few times. The rearrangement uses TRBV5-6 and TRBJ1-1; unclear D gene. The germline V gene has CDR1 SGHDT and CDR2 YYEEEE. The CDR3 runs 14 residues. V shed 4 bases and J shed 0 bases, with 10 bases lying between them. CDR3 sequence (DNA): TGTGCCAGCAGCCCGACAATTCTGAACACTGAAGCTTTCTTT. Residues: CASSPTILNTEAFF.

This clonotype was detected only a few times. The V and J genes are TRBV4-2 and TRBJ1-1; no clear D. The V end lost 8 bases, the J end lost 5 bases, and 9 bases lay between the germline ends. CDR1 and CDR2 (germline): LGHNA, YNFKEQ. The CDR3 is 11 amino acids. The CDR3 DNA sequence: TGTGCCAGCGCGGCCGGGACTGAAGCTTTCTTT. Protein sequence: CASAAGTEAFF.

This clonotype was detected many times. The J gene is TRBJ2-7, the V gene TRBV12-3 or TRBV12-4; D is unresolved. The V and J ends lost 3 bases and 4 bases respectively, with 10 bases between them. The CDR3 is 13 residues long. DNA of the CDR3: TGTGCCAGCAGTTTCCTTACATTTTACGAGCAGTACTTC. This codes for CASSFLTFYEQYF.

This clonotype has just a few counts. This may arise from a read error, as a much more abundant clone is one base away. The chain has TRBV12-3 or TRBV12-4 and TRBJ2-1, with 11 bases fitting TRBD2. Trimming at V came to 7 bases and at J to 3 bases, leaving 5 bases not matched to a gene. The CDR3 covers 15 residues. The CDR3 bases are TGTGCCAGCACTTCGGGACTAGCGGACTACAATGAGCAGTTCTTC. Translated: CASTSGLADYNEQFF.

This chain joins TRBV27 and TRBJ2-1; no definite D call. This CDR3 comprises 14 residues. V was pared by 6 bases and J by 10 bases, with 19 bases between. In germline, CDR1 is MNHEY, CDR2 SMNVEV (reference sequence). The CDR3 bases are TGTGCCAGCAGCCCCTTTGAAGGGTCCCCAGAGCAGTTCTTC. It codes for CASSPFEGSPEQFF.

This clonotype has ten or more counts. This chain joins TRBV6-1 and TRBJ1-2; no firm D call. The CDR3 is 15 residues long. V shed 1 base and J shed 0 bases, with 9 bases lying between them. Germline V lookup: CDR1 MNHNS, CDR2 SASEGT. CDR3: CASSEGVGTNYGYTF. The CDR3 region has the DNA TGTGCCAGCAGTGAAGGGGTAGGGACTAACTATGGCTACACCTTC.

This clonotype has at least ten counts. This rearrangement joins TRBV12-3 or TRBV12-4 to TRBJ2-2; no firm D call. The CDR3 is made up of 15 amino acids. Trimming took 3 bases from V and 1 from J, leaving 9 bases between them. CDR3 sequence reads: CASSLIAENTGELFF. For the CDR3, the DNA is TGTGCCAGCAGTTTGATCGCGGAGAACACCGGGGAGCTGTTTTTT.

This clonotype has just a few counts. The genes are TRBV7-9 and TRBJ2-1; 8 bases agree with TRBD2. CDR1 is SEHNR, CDR2 FQNEAQ, per germline (reference sequence). The CDR3 runs 13 residues. V dropped 6 bases and J dropped 7; count of bases not matched to a gene: 5. DNA for the CDR3: TGTGCCAGCAGGGCCGGACTAGCTAATGAGCAGTTCTTC. Translated: CASRAGLANEQFF.

The chain links TRBV25-1 to TRBJ2-2, with unresolved D. Germline V gives CDR1 MGHDK, CDR2 SYGVNS. V was pared by 7 bases and J by 7 bases, with 7 bases between. This CDR3 spans 11 amino acids. Here the CDR3 DNA reads TGTGCCAGCACGGACCTCGGGGAGCTGTTTTTT. Its protein product is CASTDLGELFF.

This clonotype has a count of ten or more. The V call is TRBV4-2, the J call TRBJ1-4; tentative D call: TRBD1 (6 bases). Germline lookup yields CDR1 LGHNA and CDR2 YNFKEQ. The CDR3 sequence is 16 residues long. V lost 0 bases, J lost 8 bases, and 16 bases lay in between. The CDR3 DNA reads TGTGCCAGCAGCCAAGAGTTGGGCAGGGGAGGCGAAAAACTGTTTTTT. Its translation: CASSQELGRGGEKLFF.

This chain connects TRBV27 to TRBJ2-3; D might be TRBD2 (6 bases). Trimming took off 5 bases at V and 2 bases at J, with 14 bases between the two ends. CDR3 length equals 15 residues. The germline V gene encodes CDR1 MNHEY and CDR2 SMNVEV (reference sequence). The CDR3 DNA reads TGTGCCAGCAGTCCTAATCAGGACTACACAGATACGCAGTATTTT. Its protein is CASSPNQDYTDTQYF.

This clonotype was counted many times. The CDR3 protein is CASSHHLGQEQYF. The CDR3 DNA follows: TGTGCCAGCAGCCATCACTTAGGACAAGAGCAGTACTTC. The chain links TRBV4-2 to TRBJ2-7, with a possible D match to TRBD1 (5 bases). Looked up from germline, CDR1 is LGHNA and CDR2 is YNFKEQ. The V gene lost 3 bases and the J gene lost 7 bases, with 13 bases spanning the gap. The CDR3 is made up of 13 amino acids.